This T cell receptor (beta chain) was sequenced during a study of tumor-infiltrating lymphocytes in primary liver carcinoma. Overall study: Between about 4 and 11 cm across, the tumors were all of stage T1-T3 N0M0. Roughly 3.5 to 8 million productive TCRbeta reads came from each sample, comparable across tissue types.

Study-level results: Tumors carried a top-250-clone fraction significantly exceeding that of blood (p = 0.039). Overlap between tumor regions exceeded overlap of tumor with adjacent tissue or blood.

A constant-region primer served to make TCR beta cDNA from about 530 ng total RNA. It was through three nested multiplex PCR rounds of slightly modified ARM-PCR that TCR beta libraries arose. TRBV1-TRBV30 forward primers paired with a C-beta reverse primer were used in the first two PCR rounds, which ran roughly 9 cycles each. Each CDR3 protein is one row after TCRdb ran MiXCR on the multiplex PCR reads. The sample has tens of thousands of distinct CDR3 sequences, more than 65% seen once. This CDR3 has 15 residues. Germline V gene lookup returns CDR1 SGHNT and CDR2 YYREEE (reference sequence). Co-extraction yielded RNA and DNA from 20-30 mg of unsorted bulk tissue. This clonotype occurred a few times. Its antigen is unknown. It may be a read error: a sequence one base away is much more abundant.

Sequences were obtained from liver tumor tissue from sampling region 1. The subset is: tumor region T1, superior pole. The rearrangement uses TRBV5-4 and TRBJ1-4; the D gene is possibly TRBD1 (6 bases). The receptor comes from a man aged 40-50 years with primary liver carcinoma and hepatitis B virus infection. The CDR3 coding sequence is TGTGCCAGCAGCTTGAGTAGGGGGACTAATGGAAAACTGTTTTTT. This encodes CASSLSRGTNGKLFF.